This T cell receptor (beta chain) came from a study of T-cell memory formation after mild COVID-19. Study context: TCR clusters were largely donor specific. Study-level results: Clones that contracted clustered mainly in CM and EM if CD4+ and in EMRA if CD8+. The pre-infection memory compartment contained some responding clones, suggesting cross-reactive memory joined.

TCRdb itself ran the 5' RACE reads through MiXCR, one entry per CDR3 protein. Here the sample spans about 110,000 distinct CDR3 sequences, around an eighth being singletons. A note on this clonotype: No antigen is known for it.

The V gene lost 0 bases and the J gene lost 7 bases, with 21 bases spanning the gap. The CDR3 extends over 17 amino acids. The V gene's germline CDR1 is MNHNY and CDR2 SVGAGI (reference sequence). V is TRBV6-6 and J is TRBJ1-1; possible D gene TRBD1, 5 bases. The source material was PBMCs or a T cell subset sorted from them (not recorded which). This clonotype was sampled from an adult woman who had mild COVID-19 (a few samples of this study predate the infection). Cell type and time point are not known. This chain's CDR3 is CASSYSAPDGGVNEAFF. CDR3 in DNA: TGTGCCAGCAGTTACTCTGCGCCCGATGGAGGGGTAAATGAAGCTTTCTTT.